These T cell receptor beta chains were read from a single sample in a study of post-analysis software for immune sequencing data. TCRdb passed the PCR reads through MiXCR, listing each CDR3 protein once. There are fewer than 900,000 distinct CDR3 sequences in the sample; around 42% occur only once, and approximately 5% lies in the top ten. The sample comprised blood. These receptor sequences come from a girl between 10 and 17 years old with multiple sclerosis. Both conserved end residues are trimmed from each CDR3.

j_gene: TRBJ2-1; v_gene: TRBV29-1; CDR3aa: SVGLAGGSNEQF
j_gene: TRBJ1-2; v_gene: TRBV10-3; CDR3aa: AISVYEAGQGGNGYT
j_gene: TRBJ2-1; v_gene: TRBV29-1; CDR3aa: SARTSGADDEQF
j_gene: TRBJ2-7; v_gene: TRBV7-2; CDR3aa: ASSFTATSGGAYEQY
j_gene: TRBJ2-7; v_gene: TRBV27; CDR3aa: ASSGTSGTYEQY
j_gene: NA; v_gene: TRBV7-9; CDR3aa: ASSLESAGGVETQY
j_gene: TRBJ2-5; v_gene: TRBV6-7; CDR3aa: ASSYWVFESKKAGQETQY
j_gene: NA; v_gene: TRBV6-2/TRBV6-3; CDR3aa: ASSPPEGRETQY
j_gene: TRBJ2-1; v_gene: TRBV27; CDR3aa: ASSSFYNEQF
j_gene: TRBJ2-7; v_gene: TRBV6-2/TRBV6-3; CDR3aa: ASTPSGGQGYEQY
j_gene: TRBJ2-2; v_gene: TRBV7-3; CDR3aa: ASSQGLGELF
j_gene: TRBJ2-7; v_gene: TRBV27; CDR3aa: ASSRSGNAYEQY
j_gene: TRBJ2-7; v_gene: TRBV7-2; CDR3aa: ASSLGLAGGWFEQY
j_gene: TRBJ2-1; v_gene: TRBV9; CDR3aa: ASSVGGSPEQF
j_gene: TRBJ2-1; v_gene: TRBV7-9; CDR3aa: ASSLVAGGPDEQF
j_gene: TRBJ2-5; v_gene: TRBV28; CDR3aa: ASYTSRHQETQY
j_gene: TRBJ2-3; v_gene: TRBV27; CDR3aa: ASRFGGADTQY
j_gene: TRBJ1-2; v_gene: TRBV6-5; CDR3aa: ASSYSIARDVGNRGYT
j_gene: TRBJ2-5; v_gene: TRBV20-1; CDR3aa: SARAGFGGTQY
j_gene: TRBJ1-2; v_gene: TRBV5-1; CDR3aa: ASSLLDRSYNYGYT
j_gene: TRBJ1-1; v_gene: TRBV4-3; CDR3aa: ASNQGAEAF
j_gene: TRBJ2-1; v_gene: TRBV2; CDR3aa: ASSEARLQQF
j_gene: TRBJ2-4; v_gene: TRBV15; CDR3aa: ATSRDLGLLKNIQY
j_gene: TRBJ1-5; v_gene: TRBV6-1; CDR3aa: ASSERGWGNQPQH
j_gene: NA; v_gene: TRBV6-5; CDR3aa: ASSSRDKTQY
j_gene: TRBJ2-7; v_gene: TRBV27; CDR3aa: ASSLSDSTYEQY
j_gene: TRBJ2-5; v_gene: TRBV25-1; CDR3aa: ASSKRKGRGETQY